Below, one T cell receptor beta chain is given with its context. Its cognate antigen is unknown. These data come from a study of PD-1 blockade in classical Hodgkin lymphoma. General study findings and limits: The study found complete responders had baseline diversity similar to newly diagnosed patients. After ASCT, patients who started nivolumab under 1 year later were excluded. By C4D1, CD4+ diversity increased significantly, especially in complete responders. Causes of the repertoire differences remain undefined, possibly disease activity or prior therapy.

Every patient relapsed after autologous stem cell transplantation, and brentuximab vedotin exposure varied. TCRdb's table, derived via immunoSEQ multiplex PCR, lists solely in-frame clones and lacks some. The table lists approximately 58,000 clones, more than 85% of them singletons. V was pared by 5 bases and J by 0 bases, with 17 bases between. Looked up from germline, CDR1 is MDHEN and CDR2 is SYDVKM. This CDR3 contains 16 residues. The receptor's source is a human donor with classical Hodgkin lymphoma. The gene calls are TRBV28 and TRBJ2-7; D could derive from TRBD1 or TRBD2 (5 bases each). Specimen: peripheral blood mononuclear cells (PBMCs), collected before the second cycle of nivolumab. CDR3 sequence: CASSISGTASSYEQYF. CDR3 sequence (DNA): TGTGCCAGCAGTATATCCGGGACGGCGAGCTCCTACGAGCAGTACTTC.